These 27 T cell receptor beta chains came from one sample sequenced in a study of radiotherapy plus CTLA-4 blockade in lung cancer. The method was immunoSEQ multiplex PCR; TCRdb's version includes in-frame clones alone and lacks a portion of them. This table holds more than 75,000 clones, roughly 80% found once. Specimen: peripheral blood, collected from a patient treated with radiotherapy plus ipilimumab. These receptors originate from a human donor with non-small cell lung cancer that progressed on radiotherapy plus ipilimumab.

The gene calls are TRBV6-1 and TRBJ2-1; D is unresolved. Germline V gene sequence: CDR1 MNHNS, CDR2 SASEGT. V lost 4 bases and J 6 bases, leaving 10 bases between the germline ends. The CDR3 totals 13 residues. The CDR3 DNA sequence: TGTGCCAGCAGTGGGGTAGCATCCAATGAGCAGTTCTTC. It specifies CASSGVASNEQFF.

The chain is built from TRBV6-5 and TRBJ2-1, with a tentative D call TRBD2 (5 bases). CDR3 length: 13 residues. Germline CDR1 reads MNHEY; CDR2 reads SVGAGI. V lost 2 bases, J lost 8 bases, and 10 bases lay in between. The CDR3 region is CASSYLASDEQFF. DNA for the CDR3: TGTGCCAGCAGTTACCTAGCTTCGGATGAGCAGTTCTTC.

CDR3 sequence: CASSYVSTSYEQYF. The CDR3 nucleotides read TGCGCCAGCAGTTACGTCTCCACATCCTACGAGCAGTACTTC. This chain links TRBV5-1 with TRBJ2-7, with unresolved D. V was pared by 5 bases and J by 1 base, with 13 bases between. The CDR3 contains 14 residues. Germline values: CDR1 SGHRS, CDR2 YFSETQ.

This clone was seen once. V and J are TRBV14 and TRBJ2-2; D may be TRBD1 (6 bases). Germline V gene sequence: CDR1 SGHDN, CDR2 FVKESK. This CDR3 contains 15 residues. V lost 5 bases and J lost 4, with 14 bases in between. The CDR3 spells CASSTTTGATGELFF. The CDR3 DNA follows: TGTGCCAGCAGCACCACGACAGGAGCCACCGGGGAGCTGTTTTTT.

The CDR3 DNA sequence: TGTGCCAGCAGCGTGGGAGGTCAAAACACTGAAGCTTTCTTT. Protein sequence: CASSVGGQNTEAFF. This chain joins TRBV9 and TRBJ1-1; D gene ambiguous. Germline V gives CDR1 SGDLS, CDR2 YYNGEE. The CDR3 contains 14 residues. Trimming removed 2 bases at V and 2 bases at J, with 10 bases between.

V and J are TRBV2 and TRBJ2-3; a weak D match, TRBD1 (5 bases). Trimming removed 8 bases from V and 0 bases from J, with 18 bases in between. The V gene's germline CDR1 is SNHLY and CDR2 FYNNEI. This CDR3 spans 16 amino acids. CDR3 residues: CASGAVLQASTDTQYF. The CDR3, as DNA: TGTGCCAGCGGGGCAGTTCTGCAGGCTAGCACAGATACGCAGTATTTT.

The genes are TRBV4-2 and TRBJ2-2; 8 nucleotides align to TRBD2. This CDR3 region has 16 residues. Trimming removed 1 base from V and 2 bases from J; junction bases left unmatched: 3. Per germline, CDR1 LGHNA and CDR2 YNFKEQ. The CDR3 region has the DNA TGTGCCAGCAGCCAAGTAGCGGGAAGAAACACCGGGGAGCTGTTTTTT. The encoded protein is CASSQVAGRNTGELFF.

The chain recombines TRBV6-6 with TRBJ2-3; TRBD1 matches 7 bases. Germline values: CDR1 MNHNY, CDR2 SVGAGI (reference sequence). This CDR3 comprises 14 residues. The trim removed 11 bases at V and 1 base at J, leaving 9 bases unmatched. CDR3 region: CAHKGAVGTDTQYF. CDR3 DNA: TGTGCCCATAAGGGGGCGGTAGGCACAGATACGCAGTATTTT.

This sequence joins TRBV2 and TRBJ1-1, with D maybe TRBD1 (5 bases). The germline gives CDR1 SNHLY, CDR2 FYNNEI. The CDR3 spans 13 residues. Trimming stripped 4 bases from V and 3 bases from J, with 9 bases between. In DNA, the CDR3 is TGTGCCAGCAGTGTCAGGGTGGACACTGAAGCTTTCTTT. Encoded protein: CASSVRVDTEAFF. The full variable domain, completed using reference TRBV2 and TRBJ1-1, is EPEVTQTPSHQVTQMGQEVILRCVPISNHLYFYWYRQILGQKVEFLVSFYNNEISEKSEIFDDQFSVERPDGSNFTLKIRSTKLEDSAMYFCASSVRVDTEAFFGQGTRLTVV.

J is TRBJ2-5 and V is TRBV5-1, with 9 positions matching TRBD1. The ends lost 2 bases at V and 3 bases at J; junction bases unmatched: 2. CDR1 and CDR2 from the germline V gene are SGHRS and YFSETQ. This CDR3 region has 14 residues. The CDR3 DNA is TGCGCCAGCAGCTTTGGACAGGGGAAAGAGACCCAGTACTTC. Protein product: CASSFGQGKETQYF.

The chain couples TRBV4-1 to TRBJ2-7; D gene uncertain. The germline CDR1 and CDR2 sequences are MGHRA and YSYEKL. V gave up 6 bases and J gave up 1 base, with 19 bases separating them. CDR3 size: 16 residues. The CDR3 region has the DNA TGCGCCAGCAGTCGCCAAGATCTTATGATTTCCTACGAGCAGTACTTC. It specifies CASSRQDLMISYEQYF.

CDR3 in amino acids: CASSPTGSTANYGYTF. The CDR3 coding sequence is TGTGCCAGCAGCCCGACAGGGTCCACGGCTAACTATGGCTACACCTTC. The genes are TRBV5-4 and TRBJ1-2; the match to TRBD1 covers 7 bases. Germline V gene sequence: CDR1 SGHNT, CDR2 YYREEE (reference sequence). V shed 4 bases, J shed 0 bases, and the junction held 9 bases outside the gene matches. The length of the CDR3 is 16 residues.

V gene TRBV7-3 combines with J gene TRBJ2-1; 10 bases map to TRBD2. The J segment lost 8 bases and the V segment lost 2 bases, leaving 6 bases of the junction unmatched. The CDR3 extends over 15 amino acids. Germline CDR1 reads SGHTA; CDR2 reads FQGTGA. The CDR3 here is CASSLSSGSFDEQFF. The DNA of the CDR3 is TGTGCCAGCAGCTTATCTAGCGGGAGCTTCGATGAGCAGTTCTTC.

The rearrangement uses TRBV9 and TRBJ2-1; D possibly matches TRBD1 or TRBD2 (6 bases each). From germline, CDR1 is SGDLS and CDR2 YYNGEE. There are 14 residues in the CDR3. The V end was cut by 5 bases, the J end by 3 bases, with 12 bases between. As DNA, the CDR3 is TGTGCCAGCAGTGTGGAGGGGGACTACAATGAGCAGTTCTTC. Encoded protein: CASSVEGDYNEQFF.

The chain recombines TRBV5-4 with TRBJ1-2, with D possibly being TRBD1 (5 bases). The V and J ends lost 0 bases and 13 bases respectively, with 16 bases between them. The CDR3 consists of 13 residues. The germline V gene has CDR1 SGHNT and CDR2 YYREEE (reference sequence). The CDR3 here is CASSLDLQETFTF. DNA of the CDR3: TGTGCCAGCAGCTTGGACCTACAGGAAACTTTCACCTTC.

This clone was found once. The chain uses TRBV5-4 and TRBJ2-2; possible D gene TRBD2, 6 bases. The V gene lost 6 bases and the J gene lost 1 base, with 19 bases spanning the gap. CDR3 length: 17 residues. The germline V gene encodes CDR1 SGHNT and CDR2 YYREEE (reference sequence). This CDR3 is CASNTGTGGRNTGELFF. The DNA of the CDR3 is TGTGCCAGCAACACCGGGACTGGAGGGCGGAACACCGGGGAGCTGTTTTTT.

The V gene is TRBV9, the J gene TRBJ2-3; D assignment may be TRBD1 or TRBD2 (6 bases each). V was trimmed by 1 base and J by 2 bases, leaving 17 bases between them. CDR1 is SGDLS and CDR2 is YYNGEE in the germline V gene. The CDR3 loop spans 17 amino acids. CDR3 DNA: TGTGCCAGCAGCGTAAGAGGAGGGGGTCTGCACACAGATACGCAGTATTTT. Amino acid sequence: CASSVRGGGLHTDTQYF.

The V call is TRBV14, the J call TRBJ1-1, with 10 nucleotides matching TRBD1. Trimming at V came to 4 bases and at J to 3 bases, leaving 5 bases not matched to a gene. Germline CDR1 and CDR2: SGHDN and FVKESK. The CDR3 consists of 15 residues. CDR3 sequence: CASSLRTGGDTEAFF. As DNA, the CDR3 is TGTGCCAGCAGCCTCCGGACAGGGGGGGACACTGAAGCTTTCTTT.

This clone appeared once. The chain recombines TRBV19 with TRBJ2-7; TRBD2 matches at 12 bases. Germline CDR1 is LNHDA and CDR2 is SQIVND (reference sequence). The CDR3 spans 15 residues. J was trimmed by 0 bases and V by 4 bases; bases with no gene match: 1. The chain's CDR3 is CASSRGLAGSYEQYV. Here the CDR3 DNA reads TGTGCCAGTAGTAGGGGACTAGCGGGCTCCTACGAGCAGTACGTC.

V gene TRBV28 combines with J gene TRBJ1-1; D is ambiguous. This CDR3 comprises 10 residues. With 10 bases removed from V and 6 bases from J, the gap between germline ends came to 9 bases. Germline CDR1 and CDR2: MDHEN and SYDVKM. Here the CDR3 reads CATGRAEAFF. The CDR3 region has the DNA TGTGCCACCGGGAGGGCTGAAGCTTTCTTT. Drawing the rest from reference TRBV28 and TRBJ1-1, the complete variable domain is DVKVTQSSRYLVKRTGEKVFLECVQDMDHENMFWYRQDPGLGLRLIYFSYDVKMKEKGDIPEGYSVSREKKERFSLILESASTNQTSMYLCATGRAEAFFGQGTRLTVV.

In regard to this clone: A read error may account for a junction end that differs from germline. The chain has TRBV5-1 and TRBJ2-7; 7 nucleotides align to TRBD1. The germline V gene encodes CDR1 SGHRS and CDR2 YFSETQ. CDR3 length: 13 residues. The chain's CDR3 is CASRLGTDYEQYF. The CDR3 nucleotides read TGCGCCAGCCGCTTGGGGACAGATTACGAGCAGTACTTC.

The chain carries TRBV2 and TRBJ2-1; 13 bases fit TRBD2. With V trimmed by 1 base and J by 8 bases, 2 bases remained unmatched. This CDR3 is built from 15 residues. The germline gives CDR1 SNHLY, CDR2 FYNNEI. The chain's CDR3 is CASSEGTSGSDEQFF. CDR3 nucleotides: TGTGCCAGCAGTGAAGGGACTAGCGGGAGCGATGAGCAGTTCTTC.

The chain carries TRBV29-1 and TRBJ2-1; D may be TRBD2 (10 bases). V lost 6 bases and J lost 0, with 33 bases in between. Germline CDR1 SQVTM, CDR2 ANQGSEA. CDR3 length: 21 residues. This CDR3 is CSVNPGQGFTSGAFSYNEQFF. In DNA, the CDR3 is TGCAGCGTGAATCCGGGACAGGGCTTTACTAGCGGGGCCTTCTCCTACAATGAGCAGTTCTTC.

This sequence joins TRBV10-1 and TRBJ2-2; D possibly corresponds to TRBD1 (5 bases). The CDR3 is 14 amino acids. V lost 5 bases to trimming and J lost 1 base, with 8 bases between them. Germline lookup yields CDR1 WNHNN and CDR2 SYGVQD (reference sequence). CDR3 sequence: CASSNGQNTGELFF. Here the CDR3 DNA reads TGCGCCAGCAGTAACGGACAGAACACCGGGGAGCTGTTTTTT.

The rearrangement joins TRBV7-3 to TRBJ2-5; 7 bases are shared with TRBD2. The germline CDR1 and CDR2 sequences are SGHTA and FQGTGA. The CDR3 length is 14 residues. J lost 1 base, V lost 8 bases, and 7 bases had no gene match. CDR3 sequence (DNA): TGTGCCAGCCGGGGGGAGCGGATCCAAGAGACCCAGTACTTC. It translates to CASRGERIQETQYF.

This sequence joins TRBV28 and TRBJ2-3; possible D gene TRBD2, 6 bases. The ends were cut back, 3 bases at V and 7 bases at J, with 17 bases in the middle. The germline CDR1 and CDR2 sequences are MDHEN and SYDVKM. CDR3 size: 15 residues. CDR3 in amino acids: CASSLGGERAYTQYF. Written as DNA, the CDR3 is TGTGCCAGCAGTTTGGGGGGAGAAAGGGCTTATACGCAGTATTTT.

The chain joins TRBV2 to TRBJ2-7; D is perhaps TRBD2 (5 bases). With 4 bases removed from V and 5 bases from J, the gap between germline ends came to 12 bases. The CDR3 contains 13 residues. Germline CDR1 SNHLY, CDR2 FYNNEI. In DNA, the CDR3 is TGTGCCAGCAGTGTGGAGGTTGGTCACGAGCAGTACTTC. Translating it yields CASSVEVGHEQYF.